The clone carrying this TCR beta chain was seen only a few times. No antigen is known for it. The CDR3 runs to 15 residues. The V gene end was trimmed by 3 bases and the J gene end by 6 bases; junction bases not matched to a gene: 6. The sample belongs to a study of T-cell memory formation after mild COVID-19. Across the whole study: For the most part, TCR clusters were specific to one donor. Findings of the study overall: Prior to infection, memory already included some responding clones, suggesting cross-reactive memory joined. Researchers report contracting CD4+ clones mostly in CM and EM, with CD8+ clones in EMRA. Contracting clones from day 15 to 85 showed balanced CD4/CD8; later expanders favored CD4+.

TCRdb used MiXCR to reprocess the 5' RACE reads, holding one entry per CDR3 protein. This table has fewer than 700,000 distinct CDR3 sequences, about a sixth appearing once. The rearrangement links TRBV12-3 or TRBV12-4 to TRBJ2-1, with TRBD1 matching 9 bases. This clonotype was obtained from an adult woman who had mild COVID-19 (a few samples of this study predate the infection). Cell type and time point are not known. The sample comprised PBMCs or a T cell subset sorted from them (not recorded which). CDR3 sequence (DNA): TGTGCCAGCAGTTTCCACGGGACAGGGCCCAATGAGCAGTTCTTC. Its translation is CASSFHGTGPNEQFF.